Following are 30 T cell receptor beta chains from one sample sequenced in a study of blood T cell repertoires in COVID-19. Sequencing used immunoSEQ multiplex PCR; TCRdb keeps in-frame clones, though not all of them. The sample holds 8,000 to 9,500 clones, around nine tenths seen once. Sequenced: peripheral blood. These receptors were taken from a human donor with active COVID-19. The donor label of this sample is uncertain.

The V gene is TRBV6-2 or TRBV6-3, the J gene TRBJ2-3; D not resolved. Trimming pared 4 bases from V and 4 bases from J, leaving 15 bases between. The CDR3 is made up of 15 amino acids. Germline V gene data show CDR1 as MNHEY and CDR2 as SVGEGT. As DNA, the CDR3 is TGTGCCAGCAGTTCCGACTCAAGGTATCCAGATACGCAGTATTTT. It codes for CASSSDSRYPDTQYF.

This chain links TRBV9 with TRBJ2-3, with TRBD2 matching over 12 bases. Germline V gives CDR1 SGDLS, CDR2 YYNGEE. This CDR3 has 17 residues. The V gene end was trimmed by 0 bases and the J gene end by 3 bases; junction bases not matched to a gene: 5. CDR3 in amino acids: CASSVGTSGTKTDTQYF. For the CDR3, the DNA is TGTGCCAGCAGCGTAGGGACTAGCGGGACAAAAACAGATACGCAGTATTTT.

The chain has TRBV18 and TRBJ2-7, with 7 bases aligning to TRBD2. Germline loops: CDR1 KGHSH, CDR2 LQKENI. This CDR3 comprises 16 residues. The V segment lost 1 base and the J segment 5 bases; nucleotides outside the gene matches: 11. The CDR3 DNA reads as TGTGCCAGCTCACCACAGTCCGGACTAGTTTTCCACGAGCAGTACTTC. Protein product: CASSPQSGLVFHEQYF. Filled out from reference TRBV18 and TRBJ2-7, the complete variable domain reads NAGVMQNPRHLVRRRGQEARLRCSPMKGHSHVYWYRQLPEEGLKFMVYLQKENIIDESGMPKERFSAEFPKEGPSILRIQQVVRGDSAAYFCASSPQSGLVFHEQYFGPGTRLTVT.

The chain employs TRBV3-1 (or the pseudogene TRBV3-2) and TRBJ2-7, with 10 bases fitting TRBD2. V lost 4 bases, J lost 1 base, and 4 bases stayed unmatched. The CDR3 has 15 residues. In germline, CDR1 is LGHDT, CDR2 YNNKEL (reference sequence). The CDR3 DNA reads TGTGCCAGCAGCCTACTAGCGGGGCTTTCCTACGAGCAGTACTTC. Protein: CASSLLAGLSYEQYF.

The chain has TRBV6-1 and TRBJ2-2; D is perhaps TRBD2 (6 bases). The CDR3 is 15 residues long. V lost 0 bases, J lost 4 bases, and 9 bases lay in between. Germline CDR1 and CDR2: MNHNS and SASEGT. For the CDR3, the DNA is TGTGCCAGCAGTGAAGCCCCGGGGGTCACCGGGGAGCTGTTTTTT. Translation: CASSEAPGVTGELFF.

CDR3 nucleotides: TGCGCCAGCAGCTTGGAACGTGCTAGGGGCTACACCTTC. This gives the protein CASSLERARGYTF. V and J are TRBV5-1 and TRBJ1-2, with D unresolved. Germline values: CDR1 SGHRS, CDR2 YFSETQ. V was pared by 0 bases and J by 8 bases, with 11 bases between. CDR3 length: 13 amino acids.

The J gene is TRBJ2-2, the V gene TRBV28, with D maybe TRBD1 (6 bases). Trimming took 6 bases from V and 4 from J, leaving 15 bases between them. CDR1 is MDHEN and CDR2 is SYDVKM in the germline V gene. The CDR3 consists of 15 residues. The CDR3 loop reads CASRSTGLITGELFF. DNA of the CDR3: TGTGCCAGCAGGTCAACAGGGTTGATCACCGGGGAGCTGTTTTTT.

The V call is TRBV4-2, the J call TRBJ1-2, with D possibly being TRBD1 (6 bases). Germline CDR1 LGHNA, CDR2 YNFKEQ. This CDR3 contains 17 residues. Trimming cost V 5 bases and J 4 bases, with 23 bases left between them. Here the CDR3 reads CASSARQGLIGGYGYTF. DNA of the CDR3: TGTGCCAGCAGCGCCCGCCAGGGGCTAATAGGTGGCTATGGCTACACCTTC.

The chain links TRBV24-1 to TRBJ2-5; 9 positions agree with TRBD2. V lost 5 bases and J lost 1; bases outside the gene matches: 4. The CDR3 contains 15 residues. Germline-derived CDR1 and CDR2 are KGHDR and SFDVKD. CDR3 DNA: TGTGCCACCAGTGCGGCGGGAGGGCCCCAAGAGACCCAGTACTTC. It encodes CATSAAGGPQETQYF.

The chain links TRBV11-2 to TRBJ2-5; 10 bases align to TRBD2. CDR3 size: 16 residues. Losses at the gene ends were 3 bases for V and 5 bases for J; bases not matched to a gene: 9. Germline lookup yields CDR1 SGHAT and CDR2 FQNNGV. The CDR3 loop reads CASSLGASGSRETQYF. DNA for the CDR3: TGTGCCAGCAGCTTGGGGGCTAGCGGGAGCCGGGAGACCCAGTACTTC. Variable domain in full (rest from reference TRBV11-2 and TRBJ2-5): EAGVAQSPRYKIIEKRQSVAFWCNPISGHATLYWYQQILGQGPKLLIQFQNNGVVDDSQLPKDRFSAERLKGVDSTLKIQPAKLEDSAVYLCASSLGASGSRETQYFGPGTRLLVL.

The V call is TRBV9, the J call TRBJ2-5; weak D call: TRBD1 (6 bases). The CDR3 has 14 residues. Trimming stripped 4 bases from V and 3 bases from J, with 13 bases between. CDR1 and CDR2 (germline): SGDLS, YYNGEE. In DNA, the CDR3 is TGTGCCAGCAGCCCCAGGTGGACAGAAGAGACCCAGTACTTC. Residues: CASSPRWTEETQYF.

V and J are TRBV20-1 and TRBJ2-3, with TRBD1 matching over 9 bases. The V gene end was trimmed by 3 bases and the J gene end by 3 bases; junction bases not matched to a gene: 10. The length of the CDR3 is 16 residues. CDR1 and CDR2 (germline): DFQATT, SNEGSKA (reference sequence). The chain's CDR3 is CSASGTGIGWTDTQYF. The CDR3 DNA reads TGCAGTGCTAGTGGGACAGGGATCGGGTGGACAGATACGCAGTATTTT.

V usage is TRBV15 and J usage is TRBJ2-6; 10 bases match TRBD1. Trimming cost V 1 base and J 2 bases; bases outside gene matches: 5. The CDR3 spans 18 residues. Germline V gene sequence: CDR1 LNHNV, CDR2 YYDKDF (reference sequence). The DNA for the CDR3 is TGTGCCACCAGCAGAGCCGGGACAGGGGCGCCTGGGGCCAACGTCCTGACTTTC. Its protein product is CATSRAGTGAPGANVLTF.

The J gene is TRBJ1-3, the V gene TRBV10-3; TRBD1 is a possible D gene (6 bases). The V gene lost 0 bases and the J gene lost 0 bases, with 9 bases spanning the gap. From germline, CDR1 is ENHRY and CDR2 SYGVKD. CDR3 length: 16 residues. The CDR3 here is CAISESTGSSGNTIYF. For the CDR3, the DNA is TGTGCCATCAGTGAGTCCACAGGGTCCTCTGGAAACACCATATATTTT.

This rearrangement joins TRBV11-3 to TRBJ2-3; TRBD1 matches 7 bases. This CDR3 is 12 amino acids long. Trimming at V came to 5 bases and at J to 5 bases, leaving 1 base not matched to a gene. Germline V gives CDR1 SGHNT, CDR2 YENEEA. The CDR3 nucleotides read TGTGCCAGCAGCCCAGGGGGAGATACGCAGTATTTT. As protein: CASSPGGDTQYF. The full variable domain, completed using reference TRBV11-3 and TRBJ2-3, is EAGVVQSPRYKIIEKKQPVAFWCNPISGHNTLYWYLQNLGQGPELLIRYENEEAVDDSQLPKDRFSAERLKGVDSTLKIQPAELGDSAVYLCASSPGGDTQYFGPGTRLTVL.

The chain couples TRBV7-9 to TRBJ2-2, with D tentatively TRBD1 (6 bases). CDR1 and CDR2 from the germline V gene are SEHNR and FQNEAQ (reference sequence). Trimming removed 2 bases at V and 2 bases at J, with 9 bases between. This CDR3 has 15 amino acids. The CDR3 DNA sequence: TGTGCCAGCAGCTTACCTGGGACAAACACCGGGGAGCTGTTTTTT. Encoded protein: CASSLPGTNTGELFF.

This clone was counted between two and nine times. The V and J genes are TRBV10-3 and TRBJ2-2; D is unresolved. Between the trimmed V and J ends, which lost 3 bases and 2 bases, there was a span of 7 bases. The CDR3 extends over 14 amino acids. From germline, CDR1 is ENHRY and CDR2 SYGVKD. The CDR3: CAISDSLNTGELFF. CDR3 coding DNA: TGTGCCATCAGTGATAGTTTAAACACCGGGGAGCTGTTTTTT.

The chain joins TRBV5-1 to TRBJ1-1, with TRBD1 matching 8 bases. The germline gives CDR1 SGHRS, CDR2 YFSETQ. Trimming cost V 0 bases and J 7 bases; bases outside gene matches: 14. This CDR3 has 17 residues. CDR3 coding DNA: TGCGCCAGCAGCTTGGAAGCCACGGACAGGGCATATGGTGAAGCTTTCTTT. It specifies CASSLEATDRAYGEAFF.

The CDR3, as DNA: TGTGCCACCAGCCCGGGGGACAGGGGGGAAGAAAAACTGTTTTTT. Its translation is CATSPGDRGEEKLFF. V and J are TRBV15 and TRBJ1-4, with 11 positions matching TRBD1. The V gene end was trimmed by 5 bases and the J gene end by 8 bases; junction bases not matched to a gene: 7. This CDR3 is built from 15 residues. Per germline, CDR1 LNHNV and CDR2 YYDKDF (reference sequence).

This chain uses TRBV11-3 with TRBJ1-1; the D gene is possibly TRBD1 (6 bases). With 5 bases removed from V and 8 bases from J, the gap between germline ends came to 18 bases. The germline gives CDR1 SGHNT, CDR2 YENEEA. The CDR3 extends over 14 amino acids. The CDR3 reads CASSHDSDDREAFF. The CDR3 DNA follows: TGTGCCAGCAGCCACGATTCGGACGACAGGGAAGCTTTCTTT.

V gene TRBV3-1 (or the pseudogene TRBV3-2) combines with J gene TRBJ2-3, with TRBD2 matching 10 bases. CDR3 length: 15 residues. Germline V gene lookup returns CDR1 LGHDT and CDR2 YNNKEL (reference sequence). V shed 2 bases, J shed 3 bases, and the junction held 2 bases outside the gene matches. The CDR3 is CASSQWGLATDTQYF. DNA for the CDR3: TGTGCCAGCAGCCAATGGGGACTAGCGACAGATACGCAGTATTTT.

This chain joins TRBV6-5 and TRBJ1-5; D is unclear. Trimming shortened V by 7 bases and J by 1 base, and 11 bases separated the two germline ends. CDR1 and CDR2 from the germline V gene are MNHEY and SVGAGI. CDR3 length equals 14 residues. Here the CDR3 DNA reads TGTGCCAGCATTATTCCGGGAAGCAATCAGCCCCAGCATTTT. This encodes CASIIPGSNQPQHF.

The gene calls are TRBV27 and TRBJ2-7; 10 bases fit TRBD2. Germline V gene lookup returns CDR1 MNHEY and CDR2 SMNVEV (reference sequence). The CDR3 consists of 16 residues. The V and J ends lost 5 bases and 3 bases, in that order; junction bases with no gene match: 10. The CDR3 nucleotides are TGTGCCAGCAGTCTCCGAGCGGGAGGGCCGCTCTACGAGCAGTACGTC. It specifies CASSLRAGGPLYEQYV.

This clone was recorded only once. The V gene is TRBV2, the J gene TRBJ2-1, with 8 bases that match TRBD1. The CDR3 consists of 14 residues. Germline CDR1 SNHLY, CDR2 FYNNEI. Trimming took 4 bases from V and 4 from J; bases not matched to a gene: 3. The CDR3 DNA reads as TGTGCCAGCAGTGGCAGGGGGCTTTACAATGAGCAGTTCTTC. Translated, it gives CASSGRGLYNEQFF.

This rearrangement joins TRBV7-9 to TRBJ2-2, with D tentatively TRBD1 (6 bases). Trimming took off 5 bases at V and 0 bases at J, with 13 bases between the two ends. There are 16 residues in the CDR3. Germline V gene data show CDR1 as SEHNR and CDR2 as FQNEAQ (reference sequence). Here the CDR3 DNA reads TGTGCCAGCAGCCCCCCCCACAGGGCGAACACCGGGGAGCTGTTTTTT. This sequence encodes CASSPPHRANTGELFF.

This clone was seen only a few times. This chain links TRBV7-6 with TRBJ2-3; 7 bases line up with TRBD2. Germline assignment: CDR1 SGHVS and CDR2 FNYEAQ. The CDR3 is made up of 17 amino acids. Unmatched junction bases numbered 13, after V lost 5 bases and J lost 2 bases. CDR3 sequence (DNA): TGTGCCAGCAGCACTCGGGGCGCAGCGGGGTTCACAGATACGCAGTATTTT. It codes for CASSTRGAAGFTDTQYF.

The chain couples TRBV9 to TRBJ2-6, with 9 bases identical to TRBD1. V lost 4 bases to trimming and J lost 0 bases; unmatched junction nucleotides: 8. This CDR3 region has 18 residues. Germline-derived CDR1 and CDR2 are SGDLS and YYNGEE. CDR3 nucleotide sequence: TGTGCCAGCAGCCAAGGGGGACAGGGCCTCTCTGGGGCCAACGTCCTGACTTTC. This sequence encodes CASSQGGQGLSGANVLTF. Together with reference TRBV9 and TRBJ2-6, the CDR3 gives the full variable domain: DSGVTQTPKHLITATGQRVTLRCSPRSGDLSVYWYQQSLDQGLQFLIQYYNGEERAKGNILERFSAQQFPDLHSELNLSSLELGDSALYFCASSQGGQGLSGANVLTFGAGSRLTVL.

The rearrangement links TRBV6-4 to TRBJ2-1, with TRBD2 as a possible D gene (5 bases). V gave up 4 bases and J gave up 7 bases, with 11 bases separating them. Germline assignment: CDR1 MRHNA and CDR2 SNTAGT. This CDR3 region has 13 residues. CDR3 loop: CASSVSEENEQFF. DNA for the CDR3: TGTGCCAGCAGTGTTAGCGAGGAAAATGAGCAGTTCTTC.

J is TRBJ2-1 and V is TRBV18; no reliable D call. The germline V gene has CDR1 KGHSH and CDR2 LQKENI. The V end lost 4 bases, the J end lost 0 bases, and 16 bases lay between the germline ends. The CDR3 is 17 residues long. The CDR3 coding sequence is TGTGCCAGCTCACGGGCACCCTTATTCGGCTCCTACAATGAGCAGTTCTTC. Protein product: CASSRAPLFGSYNEQFF.

This clone has only a few counts. The chain is built from TRBV19 and TRBJ1-5, with D maybe TRBD1 (6 bases). CDR1 is LNHDA and CDR2 is SQIVND in the germline V gene (reference sequence). This CDR3 is built from 12 residues. Trimming pared 5 bases from V and 7 bases from J, leaving 9 bases between. The CDR3 loop reads CASSQGWQPQHF. The CDR3 nucleotides are TGTGCCAGTAGTCAGGGGTGGCAGCCCCAGCATTTT. Full variable domain (remainder filled in from reference TRBV19 and TRBJ1-5): DGGITQSPKYLFRKEGQNVTLSCEQNLNHDAMYWYRQDPGQGLRLIYYSQIVNDFQKGDIAEGYSVSREKKESFPLTVTSAQKNPTAFYLCASSQGWQPQHFGDGTRLSIL.